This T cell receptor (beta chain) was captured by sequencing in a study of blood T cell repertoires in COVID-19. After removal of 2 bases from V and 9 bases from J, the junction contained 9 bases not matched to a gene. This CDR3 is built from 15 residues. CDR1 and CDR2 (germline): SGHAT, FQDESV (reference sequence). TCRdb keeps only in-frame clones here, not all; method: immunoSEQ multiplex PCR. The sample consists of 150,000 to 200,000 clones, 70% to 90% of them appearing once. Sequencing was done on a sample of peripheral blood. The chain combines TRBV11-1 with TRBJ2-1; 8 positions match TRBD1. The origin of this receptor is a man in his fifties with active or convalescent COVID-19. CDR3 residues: CASSLTGQGIGEQFF. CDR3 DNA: TGTGCCAGCAGCTTAACAGGACAGGGAATTGGTGAGCAGTTCTTC. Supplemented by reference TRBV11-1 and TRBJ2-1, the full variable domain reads EAEVAQSPRYKITEKSQAVAFWCDPISGHATLYWYRQILGQGPELLVQFQDESVVDDSQLPKDRFSAERLKGVDSTLKIQPAELGDSAMYLCASSLTGQGIGEQFFGPGTRLTVL.